What follows are 15 T cell receptor beta chains derived from one specimen sequenced in a study of T cell responses to AZD1222 COVID-19 vaccine. Sequencing was performed with immunoSEQ multiplex PCR; in TCRdb, only in-frame clones are kept and a portion is missing. In the table there are about 120,000 clones, approximately 87% of which are singletons. The source was peripheral blood, collected on day 0 of AZD1222 vaccination. All receptors come from an adult in good health.

The rearrangement joins TRBV6-2 or TRBV6-3 to TRBJ2-1; D may be TRBD2 (6 bases). Trimming removed 0 bases from V and 6 bases from J, with 9 bases in between. Germline assignment: CDR1 MNHEY and CDR2 SVGEGT. This CDR3 contains 14 residues. The CDR3 loop is CASSYSSGSNEQFF. The DNA for the CDR3 is TGTGCCAGCAGTTACTCTTCCGGGAGCAATGAGCAGTTCTTC.

V and J are TRBV3-1 (or the pseudogene TRBV3-2) and TRBJ2-2, with 9 nucleotides matching TRBD1. The ends lost 5 bases at V and 3 bases at J; junction bases unmatched: 16. The CDR3 contains 19 residues. Germline CDR1 is LGHDT and CDR2 is YNNKEL (reference sequence). The CDR3 DNA sequence: TGTGCCAGCAGCAACCATCCGCTTTGGGACAGGGTGGACACCGGGGAGCTGTTTTTT. Translated, it gives CASSNHPLWDRVDTGELFF.

The genes are TRBV5-4 and TRBJ2-7; tentative D call: TRBD2 (6 bases). Germline lookup yields CDR1 SGHNT and CDR2 YYREEE (reference sequence). The CDR3 contains 15 residues. V was clipped by 4 bases and J by 3 bases, with 17 bases between them. CDR3 residues: CASSHSGVSVYEQYF. The CDR3 DNA reads TGTGCCAGCAGCCATAGCGGAGTCTCTGTCTACGAGCAGTACTTC.

The chain employs TRBV4-3 and TRBJ2-4, with D possibly TRBD2 on 5 matching bases. The CDR3 is 17 residues long. The germline V and J ends were trimmed by 0 bases and 1 base, with 13 bases remaining between them. Germline V gene sequence: CDR1 LGHNA, CDR2 YSLEER. The CDR3 protein is CASSQDQVGAAKNIQYF. The CDR3 coding sequence is TGCGCCAGCAGCCAAGATCAAGTGGGAGCCGCCAAAAACATTCAGTACTTC.

The chain combines TRBV11-1 with TRBJ2-5, with no clear D. Per the germline V gene, CDR1 is SGHAT and CDR2 is FQDESV (reference sequence). The CDR3 totals 15 residues. Trimming took 6 bases from V and 7 from J, leaving 21 bases between them. CDR3 nucleotide sequence: TGTGCCAGCAGACAGACCCGGTCGCCTAACGGGACCCAGTACTTC. Protein: CASRQTRSPNGTQYF. Full variable domain (remainder filled in from reference TRBV11-1 and TRBJ2-5): EAEVAQSPRYKITEKSQAVAFWCDPISGHATLYWYRQILGQGPELLVQFQDESVVDDSQLPKDRFSAERLKGVDSTLKIQPAELGDSAMYLCASRQTRSPNGTQYFGPGTRLLVL.

V gene TRBV5-8 combines with J gene TRBJ1-5; the match to TRBD1 covers 7 bases. V gave up 0 bases and J gave up 0 bases; unmatched junction bases: 6. Germline-derived CDR1 and CDR2 are SGHTS and YDEGEE. The CDR3 extends over 17 amino acids. The CDR3 sequence: CASSLGQGLVSNQPQHF. DNA for the CDR3: TGTGCCAGCAGCTTGGGACAGGGTCTCGTTAGCAATCAGCCCCAGCATTTT.

V is TRBV10-3 and J is TRBJ1-2, with 10 bases matching TRBD1. CDR1 and CDR2 (germline): ENHRY, SYGVKD. CDR3 length equals 14 residues. J gave up 2 bases and V 10 bases, and 7 bases lay outside the gene matches. CDR3 bases: TGTGCCAGCGTCCCGGGACAGGGGAACTATGGCTACACCTTC. Translating gives CASVPGQGNYGYTF.

As DNA, the CDR3 is TGTGCCAGCAGACGCGGTGGGGCGGGAGGAGCAGATACGCAGTATTTT. This encodes CASRRGGAGGADTQYF. The J gene is TRBJ2-3, the V gene TRBV7-2; 8 nucleotides align to TRBD2. V dropped 6 bases and J dropped 4; count of bases not matched to a gene: 12. The CDR3 is 16 amino acids. From germline, CDR1 is SGHTA and CDR2 FQGNSA.

This chain connects TRBV28 to TRBJ1-3, with D possibly matching TRBD1 (6 bases). V gave up 8 bases and J gave up 4 bases, with 9 bases separating them. The CDR3 is 12 amino acids. Germline CDR1 and CDR2: MDHEN and SYDVKM. In DNA form, the CDR3 reads TGTGCCAGCCAGGGGATGGGAAACACCATATATTTT. This gives the protein CASQGMGNTIYF.

CDR3 nucleotide sequence: TGTGCCAGTGCGGGCGGAAGTCCCCTTCCTACTTCTGGGGCCAACGTCCTGACTTTC. It is translated as CASAGGSPLPTSGANVLTF. The chain uses TRBV19 and TRBJ2-6; tentatively, D is TRBD2 (5 bases). This CDR3 contains 19 residues. Germline CDR1 and CDR2: LNHDA and SQIVND (reference sequence). V was clipped by 8 bases and J by 1 base, with 24 bases between them.

The genes are TRBV7-2 and TRBJ2-3; D call uncertain. Germline assignment: CDR1 SGHTA and CDR2 FQGNSA. This CDR3 comprises 14 residues. Trimming pared 5 bases from V and 2 bases from J, leaving 11 bases between. This CDR3 reads CASSIDRTTDTQYF. DNA for the CDR3: TGTGCCAGCAGCATCGATCGGACCACAGATACGCAGTATTTT.

Only a few counts were recorded for this clone. This rearrangement joins TRBV21-1 to TRBJ2-3; the table's D call TRBD2 went unverified against the DNA. TRBV21-1 is noted as a pseudogene. The CDR3 extends over 18 amino acids. The CDR3 DNA sequence: TGTGCCAGCAGCAAGATCTCGAGTCGGCGGGAGCAAACAGATACGCAGTATTTT. Its protein is CASSKISSRREQTDTQYF.

The J gene is TRBJ2-1, the V gene TRBV2, with 9 bases that match TRBD1. The V and J ends lost 5 bases and 4 bases, in that order; junction bases with no gene match: 6. The CDR3 covers 15 residues. Germline assignment: CDR1 SNHLY and CDR2 FYNNEI. For the CDR3, the DNA is TGTGCCAGCAGTTCGGACAGGGGCGATTACAATGAGCAGTTCTTC. As protein: CASSSDRGDYNEQFF.

A single count supports this clone. V usage is TRBV24-1 and J usage is TRBJ2-3, with D maybe TRBD2 (6 bases). The V end lost 5 bases, the J end lost 1 base, and 12 bases lay between the germline ends. Germline loops: CDR1 KGHDR, CDR2 SFDVKD. The length of the CDR3 is 15 residues. DNA of the CDR3: TGTGCCACCAGTGTGCCTAGCGCAGGCACAGATACGCAGTATTTT. It encodes CATSVPSAGTDTQYF.

V and J are TRBV6-5 and TRBJ2-7; 12 nucleotides agree with TRBD2. CDR1 and CDR2 (germline): MNHEY, SVGAGI. Losses at the gene ends were 5 bases for V and 7 bases for J; bases not matched to a gene: 9. The CDR3 totals 15 residues. The CDR3 coding sequence is TGTGCCAGCAGTCCACGACTAGCGGGAGTGCGAGAGCAGTACTTC. Translation gives CASSPRLAGVREQYF.